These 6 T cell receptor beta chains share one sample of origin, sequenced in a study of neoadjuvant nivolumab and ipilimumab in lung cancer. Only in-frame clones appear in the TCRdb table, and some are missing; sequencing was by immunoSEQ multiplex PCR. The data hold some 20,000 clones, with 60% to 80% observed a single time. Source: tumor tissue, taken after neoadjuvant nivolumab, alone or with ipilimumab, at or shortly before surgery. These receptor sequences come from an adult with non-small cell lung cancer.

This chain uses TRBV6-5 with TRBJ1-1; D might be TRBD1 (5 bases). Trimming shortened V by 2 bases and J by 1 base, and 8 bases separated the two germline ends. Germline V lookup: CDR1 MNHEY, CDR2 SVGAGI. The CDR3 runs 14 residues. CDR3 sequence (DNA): TGTGCCAGCAGTTACGAAAGGGGGAACACTGAAGCTTTCTTT. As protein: CASSYERGNTEAFF.

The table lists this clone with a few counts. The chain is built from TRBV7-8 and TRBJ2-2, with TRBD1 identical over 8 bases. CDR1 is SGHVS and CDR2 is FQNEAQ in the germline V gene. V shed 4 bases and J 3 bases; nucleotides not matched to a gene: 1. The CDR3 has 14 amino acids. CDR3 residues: CASSWTGYTGELFF. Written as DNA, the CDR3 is TGTGCCAGCAGCTGGACAGGGTACACCGGGGAGCTGTTTTTT.

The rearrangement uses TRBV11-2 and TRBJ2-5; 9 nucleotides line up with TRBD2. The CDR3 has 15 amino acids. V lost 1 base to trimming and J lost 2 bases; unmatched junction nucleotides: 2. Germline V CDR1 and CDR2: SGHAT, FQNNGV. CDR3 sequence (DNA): TGTGCCAGCAGCTTAGTGCGGGGGGGGCAAGAGACCCAGTACTTC. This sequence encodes CASSLVRGGQETQYF.

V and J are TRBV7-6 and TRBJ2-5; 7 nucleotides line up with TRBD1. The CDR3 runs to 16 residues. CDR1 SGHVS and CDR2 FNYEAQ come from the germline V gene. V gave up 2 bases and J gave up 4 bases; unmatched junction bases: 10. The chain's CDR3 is CASSLPSATGAETQYF. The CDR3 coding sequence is TGTGCCAGCAGCTTACCCTCGGCCACAGGGGCAGAGACCCAGTACTTC.

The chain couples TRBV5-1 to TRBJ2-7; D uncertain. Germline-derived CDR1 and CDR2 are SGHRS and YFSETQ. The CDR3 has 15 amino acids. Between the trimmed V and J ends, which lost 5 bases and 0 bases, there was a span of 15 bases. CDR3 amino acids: CASRLDGPTSYEQYF. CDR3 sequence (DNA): TGCGCCAGCAGGTTAGACGGACCAACCTCCTACGAGCAGTACTTC.

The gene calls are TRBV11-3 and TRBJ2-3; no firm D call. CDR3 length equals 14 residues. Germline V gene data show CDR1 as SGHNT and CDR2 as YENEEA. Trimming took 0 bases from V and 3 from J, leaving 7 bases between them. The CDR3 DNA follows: TGTGCCAGCAGCTTAGATTTCCGGACAGATACGCAGTATTTT. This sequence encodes CASSLDFRTDTQYF.